This T cell receptor (beta chain) derives from a study of cytotoxic CD8 clonotypes in ibrutinib-treated CLL. The data were produced by immunoSEQ multiplex PCR, yet TCRdb's version contains in-frame clones alone and is incomplete. The sample includes about 50,000 clones, around four fifths of them seen just once. The ends lost 5 bases at V and 7 bases at J; junction bases unmatched: 11. Germline lookup yields CDR1 SEHNR and CDR2 FQNEAQ (reference sequence). The CDR3 sequence is 15 residues long. The source is a human donor with chronic lymphocytic leukemia. The V gene is TRBV7-9, the J gene TRBJ2-1; 7 bases fit TRBD2. This material consisted of PBMCs, taken after 24 months of ibrutinib treatment. The CDR3 reads CASSAGVTGGNEQFF. CDR3 coding DNA: TGTGCCAGCAGCGCGGGAGTTACAGGAGGGAATGAGCAGTTCTTC.